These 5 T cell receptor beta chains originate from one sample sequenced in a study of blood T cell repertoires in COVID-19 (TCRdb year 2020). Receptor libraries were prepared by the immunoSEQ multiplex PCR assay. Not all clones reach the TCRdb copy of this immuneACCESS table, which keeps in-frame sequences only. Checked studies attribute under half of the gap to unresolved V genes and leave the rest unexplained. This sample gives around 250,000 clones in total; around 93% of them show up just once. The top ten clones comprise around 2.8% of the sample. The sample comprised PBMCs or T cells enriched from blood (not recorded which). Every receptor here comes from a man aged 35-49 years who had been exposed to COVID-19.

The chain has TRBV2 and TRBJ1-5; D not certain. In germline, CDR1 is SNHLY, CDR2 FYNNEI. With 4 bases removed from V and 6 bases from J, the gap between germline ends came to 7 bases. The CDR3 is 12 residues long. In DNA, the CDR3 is TGTGCCAGCAGTGTCGGGAGTCAGCCCCAGCATTTT. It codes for CASSVGSQPQHF.

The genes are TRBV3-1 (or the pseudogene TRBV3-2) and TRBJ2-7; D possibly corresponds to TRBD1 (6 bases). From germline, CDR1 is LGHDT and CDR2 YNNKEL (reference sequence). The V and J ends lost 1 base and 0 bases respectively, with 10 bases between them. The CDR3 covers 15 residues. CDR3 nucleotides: TGTGCCAGCAGCCAAGCCGGACAGAGCTCCTACGAGCAGTACTTC. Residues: CASSQAGQSSYEQYF.

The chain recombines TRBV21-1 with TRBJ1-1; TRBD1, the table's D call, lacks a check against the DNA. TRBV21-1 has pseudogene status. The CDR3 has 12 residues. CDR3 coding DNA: TGTGCCAGCTGGAAGGGGCAAACTGAAGCTTTCTTT. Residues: CASWKGQTEAFF.

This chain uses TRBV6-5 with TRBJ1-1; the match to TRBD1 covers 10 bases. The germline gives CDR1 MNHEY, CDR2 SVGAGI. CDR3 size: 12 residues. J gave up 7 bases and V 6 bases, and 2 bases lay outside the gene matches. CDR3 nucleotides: TGTGCCAGCAGGGGGGACAGGGGTGAAGCTTTCTTT. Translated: CASRGDRGEAFF.

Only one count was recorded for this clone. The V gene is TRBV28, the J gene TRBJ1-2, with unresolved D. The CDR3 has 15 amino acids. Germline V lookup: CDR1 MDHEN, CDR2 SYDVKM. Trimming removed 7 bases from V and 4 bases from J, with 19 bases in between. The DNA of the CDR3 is TGTGCCAGCACCCTCGGGAAGGCCTCCTCCTATGGCTACACCTTC. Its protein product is CASTLGKASSYGYTF.